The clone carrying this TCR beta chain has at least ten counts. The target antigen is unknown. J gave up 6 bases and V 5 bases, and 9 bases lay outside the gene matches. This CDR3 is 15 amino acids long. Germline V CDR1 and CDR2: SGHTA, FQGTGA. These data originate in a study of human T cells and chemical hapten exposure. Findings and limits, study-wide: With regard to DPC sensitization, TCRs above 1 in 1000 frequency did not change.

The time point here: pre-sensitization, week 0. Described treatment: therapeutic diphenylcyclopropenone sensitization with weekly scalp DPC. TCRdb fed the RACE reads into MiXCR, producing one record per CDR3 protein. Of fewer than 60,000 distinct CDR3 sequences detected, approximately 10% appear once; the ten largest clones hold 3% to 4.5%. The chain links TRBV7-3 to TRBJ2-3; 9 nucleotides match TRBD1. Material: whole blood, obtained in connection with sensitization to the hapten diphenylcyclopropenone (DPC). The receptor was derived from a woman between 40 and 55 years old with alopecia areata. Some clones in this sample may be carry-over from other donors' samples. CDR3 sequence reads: CASSPQGAKGDTQYF. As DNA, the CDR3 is TGTGCCAGCAGCCCACAGGGGGCAAAGGGGGATACGCAGTATTTT.